The 28 T cell receptor beta chains below were found in one sample sequenced in a study of neurological immune-mediated disorders. TCRdb ran MiXCR on the 5' RACE reads and lists one entry per CDR3 protein. In the table there are tens of thousands of distinct CDR3 sequences, about 6% of which are singletons. The sequenced sample consisted of CD4+ T cells from blood. Every receptor here comes from a woman aged 40 to 55 in good health.

This clonotype was seen a handful of times. A much larger clone differs by one base, so this may be a read error. The chain has TRBV12-3 or TRBV12-4 and TRBJ1-5; 7 bases fit TRBD1. The CDR3 is 18 amino acids. This CDR3 reads CVSQTDREGRRGNQPQHF. In nucleotides, the CDR3 is TGTGTCTCCCAGACCGACAGGGAGGGCAGAAGAGGCAATCAGCCCCAGCATTTT.

This clonotype has at least ten counts. J is TRBJ2-2 and V is TRBV7-2; no clear D. CDR3 length equals 15 residues. The V gene lost 5 bases and the J gene lost 0 bases, with 10 bases spanning the gap. The germline V gene has CDR1 SGHTA and CDR2 FQGNSA. The CDR3 region is CASSRAPTNTGELFF. CDR3 coding DNA: TGTGCCAGCAGCCGCGCCCCCACGAACACCGGGGAGCTGTTTTTT.

This clonotype was found many times. This chain joins TRBV10-2 and TRBJ1-1; 10 bases match TRBD1. V gave up 6 bases and J gave up 4 bases; unmatched junction bases: 8. The V gene's germline CDR1 is WSHSY and CDR2 SAAADI. This CDR3 is built from 15 residues. CDR3 in DNA: TGCGCCAGCAGAGACCGGGACAGGGGTTCCACTGAAGCTTTCTTT. Translated: CASRDRDRGSTEAFF.

This clonotype has at least ten counts. The V and J genes are TRBV5-1 and TRBJ1-1, with D perhaps matching TRBD1 (5 bases). CDR3 length: 14 amino acids. Between the trimmed V and J ends, which lost 2 bases and 0 bases, there was a span of 8 bases. In germline, CDR1 is SGHRS, CDR2 YFSETQ. For the CDR3, the DNA is TGCGCCAGCAGCTTCGCAGGGATGAACACTGAAGCTTTCTTT. Translation: CASSFAGMNTEAFF.

The sample holds many counts of this clonotype. The rearrangement joins TRBV4-3 to TRBJ2-1, with a weak D call TRBD1 (7 bases). CDR1 and CDR2 from the germline V gene are LGHNA and YSLEER. V was pared by 0 bases and J by 5 bases, with 14 bases between. The CDR3 consists of 16 residues. The CDR3 DNA is TGCGCCAGCAGCCAAGATTCCGGCAGGGGGGACAATGAGCAGTTCTTC. It translates to CASSQDSGRGDNEQFF.

This clonotype was counted at least ten times. The chain recombines TRBV20-1 with TRBJ1-1; D gene uncertain. CDR3 length: 11 residues. Germline CDR1 and CDR2: DFQATT and SNEGSKA (reference sequence). V lost 6 bases, J lost 3 bases, and 8 bases lay in between. CDR3 sequence reads: CSASLYTEAFF. CDR3 nucleotides: TGCAGTGCCTCCCTCTACACTGAAGCTTTCTTT.

This clonotype was seen at least ten times. The V gene is TRBV20-1, the J gene TRBJ2-7; weak D call: TRBD1 (7 bases). V lost 6 bases and J 5 bases, leaving 14 bases between the germline ends. Germline V gives CDR1 DFQATT, CDR2 SNEGSKA (reference sequence). This CDR3 has 12 amino acids. The CDR3: CSAQGEAHEQYF. The CDR3 DNA sequence: TGCAGTGCCCAGGGGGAGGCCCACGAGCAGTACTTC.

This clonotype was counted ten times or more. The chain links TRBV5-1 to TRBJ2-7, with TRBD2 as a possible D gene (6 bases). Germline V gene data show CDR1 as SGHRS and CDR2 as YFSETQ. The CDR3 consists of 14 residues. V dropped 0 bases and J dropped 4 bases, with 11 bases sitting between them. As DNA, the CDR3 is TGCGCCAGCAGCTTGGCCAGAGGAGGGTACGAGCAGTACTTC. Amino acids: CASSLARGGYEQYF.

The table lists this clonotype with many counts. The J gene is TRBJ2-7, the V gene TRBV27; D possibly matches TRBD1 or TRBD2 (5 bases each). Per the germline V gene, CDR1 is MNHEY and CDR2 is SMNVEV (reference sequence). V lost 3 bases and J lost 0, with 12 bases in between. This CDR3 has 15 residues. The CDR3 sequence: CASSLGVQSSYEQYF. The CDR3 bases are TGTGCCAGCAGTTTGGGGGTGCAAAGCTCCTACGAGCAGTACTTC.

This clonotype appeared many times. The genes are TRBV5-5 and TRBJ2-3; D is possibly TRBD2 (7 bases). The CDR3 is made up of 15 amino acids. V gave up 7 bases and J gave up 2 bases, with 17 bases separating them. The germline CDR1 and CDR2 sequences are SGHKS and YYEKEE (reference sequence). CDR3 region: CASGWGQRDTDTQYF. CDR3 bases: TGTGCCAGCGGTTGGGGGCAGCGGGACACAGATACGCAGTATTTT.

In this sample, this clonotype turned up many times. The chain links TRBV28 to TRBJ1-1; maybe TRBD1 (5 bases). This CDR3 is built from 14 residues. Germline V CDR1 and CDR2: MDHEN, SYDVKM. V gave up 5 bases and J gave up 4 bases, with 14 bases separating them. The CDR3 loop reads CASSRGGFSTEAFF. In nucleotides, the CDR3 is TGTGCCAGCAGTCGGGGGGGTTTCAGCACTGAAGCTTTCTTT.

In this sample, this clonotype turned up many times. The chain recombines TRBV6-5 with TRBJ2-1; D is possibly TRBD2 (5 bases). Germline V CDR1 and CDR2: MNHEY, SVGAGI. This CDR3 comprises 11 residues. Trimming stripped 6 bases from V and 10 bases from J, with 10 bases between. The CDR3 here is CASRQEREQFF. CDR3 nucleotides: TGTGCCAGCAGACAAGAGCGGGAGCAGTTCTTC.

This clonotype was counted many times. The genes are TRBV28 and TRBJ1-1; D unresolved. Germline CDR1 is MDHEN and CDR2 is SYDVKM. CDR3 length: 11 residues. With 4 bases removed from V and 4 bases from J, the gap between germline ends came to 4 bases. The DNA for the CDR3 is TGTGCCAGCAGTTCCGCCACTGAAGCTTTCTTT. Amino acids: CASSSATEAFF.

Ten or more counts support this clonotype. The rearrangement joins TRBV5-1 to TRBJ1-6, with D perhaps matching TRBD1 (5 bases). CDR1 and CDR2 from the germline V gene are SGHRS and YFSETQ. V was clipped by 1 base and J by 4 bases, with 6 bases between them. The CDR3 length is 14 residues. The CDR3 loop reads CASSLWGYNSPLHF. The CDR3 DNA sequence: TGCGCCAGCAGCTTGTGGGGGTATAATTCACCCCTCCACTTT.

The sample holds many counts of this clonotype. The rearrangement joins TRBV11-2 to TRBJ1-5, with TRBD1 as a possible D gene (5 bases). Germline V lookup: CDR1 SGHAT, CDR2 FQNNGV. The V end was cut by 5 bases, the J end by 0 bases, with 17 bases between. The CDR3 is 17 amino acids. CDR3 region: CASSAEPGPYSNQPQHF. The CDR3 bases are TGTGCCAGCAGCGCTGAACCGGGGCCTTATAGCAATCAGCCCCAGCATTTT.

This clonotype was recorded at least ten times. The J gene is TRBJ2-1, the V gene TRBV2; 11 positions agree with TRBD2. This CDR3 has 14 amino acids. The germline CDR1 and CDR2 sequences are SNHLY and FYNNEI. The V segment lost 1 base and the J segment 10 bases; nucleotides outside the gene matches: 3. The CDR3 loop is CASSEVTSGGEQFF. CDR3 DNA sequence: TGTGCCAGCAGTGAAGTAACTAGCGGGGGAGAGCAGTTCTTC. Supplemented by reference TRBV2 and TRBJ2-1, the full variable domain reads EPEVTQTPSHQVTQMGQEVILRCVPISNHLYFYWYRQILGQKVEFLVSFYNNEISEKSEIFDDQFSVERPDGSNFTLKIRSTKLEDSAMYFCASSEVTSGGEQFFGPGTRLTVL.

This clonotype was observed many times. For the CDR3, the DNA is TGTGCCAGCAGCTTTGGGGTCTGGGGCTACACCTTC. This gives the protein CASSFGVWGYTF. The genes are TRBV7-2 and TRBJ1-2; unclear D gene. The CDR3 totals 12 residues. Trimming left V 3 bases short and J 8 bases short, with 10 bases between. The germline CDR1 and CDR2 sequences are SGHTA and FQGNSA.

This clonotype was picked up many times. CDR3 DNA sequence: TGTGCCAGCAGCGATAGCGTCGAGAGCTCTGGGGCCAACGTCCTGACTTTC. The encoded protein is CASSDSVESSGANVLTF. The V call is TRBV3-1, the J call TRBJ2-6, with D possibly TRBD2 on 5 matching bases. The CDR3 covers 17 residues. Germline V gene data show CDR1 as LGHDT and CDR2 as YNNKEL (reference sequence). The V end lost 5 bases, the J end lost 0 bases, and 14 bases lay between the germline ends.

This clonotype was counted ten times or more. This rearrangement joins TRBV3-1 to TRBJ1-1; tentatively, D is TRBD1 (5 bases). Germline V gene lookup returns CDR1 LGHDT and CDR2 YNNKEL (reference sequence). V lost 4 bases and J lost 1, with 7 bases in between. The CDR3 contains 13 residues. CDR3 protein: CASSRGPNTEAFF. As DNA, the CDR3 is TGTGCCAGCAGCCGGGGACCGAACACTGAAGCTTTCTTT.

This clonotype was counted many times. The chain is built from TRBV5-4 and TRBJ1-3; a possible D gene is TRBD1 (5 bases). Trimming cost V 5 bases and J 4 bases, with 10 bases left between them. Germline CDR1 reads SGHNT; CDR2 reads YYREEE (reference sequence). The CDR3 has 13 amino acids. The CDR3, as DNA: TGTGCCAGCAGTTCCAGGGCAGGAAACACCATATATTTT. It is translated as CASSSRAGNTIYF.

Many counts were recorded for this clonotype. J is TRBJ2-1 and V is TRBV2; 11 nucleotides match TRBD2. The length of the CDR3 is 16 residues. Germline V gives CDR1 SNHLY, CDR2 FYNNEI. The V gene end was trimmed by 10 bases and the J gene end by 5 bases; junction bases not matched to a gene: 13. CDR3 nucleotide sequence: TGTGCCACCTCCCTTTTCACTAGCGGGAGCCACAATGAGCAGTTCTTC. Protein: CATSLFTSGSHNEQFF.

This clonotype was seen ten or more times. The gene calls are TRBV3-1 and TRBJ2-7, with TRBD2 matching 8 bases. CDR1 and CDR2 from the germline V gene are LGHDT and YNNKEL (reference sequence). J gave up 7 bases and V 1 base, and 9 bases lay outside the gene matches. This CDR3 has 15 residues. CDR3 coding DNA: TGTGCCAGCAGCCAAGGCGTTACGGCTAGCGGGGAGCAGTACTTC. Its translation: CASSQGVTASGEQYF.

At least ten counts were recorded for this clonotype. This chain joins TRBV10-2 and TRBJ2-1; 15 positions agree with TRBD2. The CDR3 runs to 15 residues. J was trimmed by 12 bases and V by 1 base; bases with no gene match: 4. The germline gives CDR1 WSHSY, CDR2 SAAADI. Here the CDR3 reads CASSELGLAGGGQFF. The CDR3 nucleotides are TGCGCCAGCAGTGAGTTGGGACTAGCGGGAGGCGGGCAGTTCTTC.

This clonotype was seen at least ten times. This chain connects TRBV20-1 to TRBJ2-1; 9 bases agree with TRBD2. This CDR3 has 17 residues. The junction had 9 bases not matched to a gene; V was cut back by 0 bases and J by 3 bases. Germline V gene lookup returns CDR1 DFQATT and CDR2 SNEGSKA (reference sequence). Here the CDR3 reads CSARDPGGREGYNEQFF. The CDR3 region has the DNA TGCAGTGCTAGAGACCCCGGGGGGCGGGAGGGCTACAATGAGCAGTTCTTC.

This clonotype was recorded at least ten times. The V call is TRBV15, the J call TRBJ2-2, with D possibly matching TRBD1 (5 bases). The length of the CDR3 is 16 residues. V was pared by 0 bases and J by 0 bases, with 8 bases between. The germline V gene encodes CDR1 LNHNV and CDR2 YYDKDF (reference sequence). In DNA form, the CDR3 reads TGTGCCACCAGCAGAGATCCAGGGCCGAACACCGGGGAGCTGTTTTTT. It is translated as CATSRDPGPNTGELFF.

The J gene is TRBJ1-2, the V gene TRBV28, with 8 bases that match TRBD1. Germline V gene sequence: CDR1 MDHEN, CDR2 SYDVKM. V dropped 5 bases and J dropped 4; count of bases not matched to a gene: 3. This CDR3 contains 13 residues. CDR3 bases: TGTGCCAGCAGTGCAGGGGGCTCCTATGGCTACACCTTC. Its protein product is CASSAGGSYGYTF.

This clonotype was seen at least ten times. The rearrangement links TRBV11-2 to TRBJ1-1; D unclear. Germline lookup yields CDR1 SGHAT and CDR2 FQNNGV. V was cut by 3 bases and J by 5 bases, with 13 bases left in between. The CDR3 loop spans 14 amino acids. The CDR3 protein is CASSFSPGRTEAFF. The CDR3 DNA follows: TGTGCCAGCAGCTTTTCCCCGGGGAGAACTGAAGCTTTCTTT.

Ten or more counts support this clonotype. The V and J genes are TRBV5-8 and TRBJ1-2, with D maybe TRBD1 (5 bases). The germline V and J ends were trimmed by 4 bases and 0 bases, with 16 bases remaining between them. The length of the CDR3 is 16 residues. Germline CDR1 is SGHTS and CDR2 is YDEGEE. CDR3 loop: CASSAGTSLANYGYTF. CDR3 DNA: TGTGCCAGCAGCGCTGGGACTTCGTTAGCTAACTATGGCTACACCTTC.